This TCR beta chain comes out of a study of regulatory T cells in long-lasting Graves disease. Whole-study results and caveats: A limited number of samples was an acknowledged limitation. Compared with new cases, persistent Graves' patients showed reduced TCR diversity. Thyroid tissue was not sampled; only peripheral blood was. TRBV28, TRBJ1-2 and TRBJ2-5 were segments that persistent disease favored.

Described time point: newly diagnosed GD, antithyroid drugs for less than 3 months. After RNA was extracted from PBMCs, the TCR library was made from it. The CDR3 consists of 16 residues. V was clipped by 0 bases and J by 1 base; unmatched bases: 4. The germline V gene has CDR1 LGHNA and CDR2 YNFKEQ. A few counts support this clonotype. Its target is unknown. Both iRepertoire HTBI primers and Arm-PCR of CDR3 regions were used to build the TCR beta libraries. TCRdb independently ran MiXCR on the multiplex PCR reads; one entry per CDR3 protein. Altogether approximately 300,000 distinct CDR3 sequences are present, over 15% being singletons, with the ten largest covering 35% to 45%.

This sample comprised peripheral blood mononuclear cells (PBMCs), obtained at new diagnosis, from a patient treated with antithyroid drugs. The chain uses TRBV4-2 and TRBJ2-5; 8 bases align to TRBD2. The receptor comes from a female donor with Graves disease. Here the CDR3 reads CASSQDSGRGQETQYF. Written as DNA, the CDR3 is TGTGCCAGCAGCCAAGATTCCGGGAGGGGCCAAGAGACCCAGTACTTC.